The 7 T cell receptor beta chains reported below all come from one sample, sequenced in a study of CXCR3-negative and CXCR3-positive naive CD8 T cells. cDNA libraries for TRB were generated by 5' RACE incorporating UMI labels. TCRdb re-called the 5' RACE reads and catalogs CDR3 proteins one per entry, DNA excluded. The table for this sample gives 90,000 to 150,000 distinct CDR3 sequences. Study-wide results and caveats: The study found more hydrophobic TRB CDR3s in CXCR3-positive naive cells than in CXCR3-negative naive cells.

Which antigens these TCRs recognize remains unknown. The sequenced sample consisted of naive CXCR3+ CD8+ T cells from blood. Indicated subset: CD45RO-CCR7+CD27+CD95- naive CD8+ T cells expressing CXCR3 (TNR3+). The receptors shown here come from a human donor in good health. Some clones in this sample may be carry-over from other donors' samples.

The genes are TRBV19 and TRBJ2-7; TCRdb indicates TRBD2, and absent DNA this call remains unverified. The CDR3 consists of 16 residues. Per germline, CDR1 LNHDA and CDR2 SQIVND (reference sequence). The CDR3 reads CASSVGLSQSSYEQYF.

V usage is TRBV4-1 and J usage is TRBJ2-1; the TCRdb call, TRBD1, lacks DNA for checking. Germline V gene data show CDR1 as MGHRA and CDR2 as YSYEKL. CDR3 length: 16 amino acids. CDR3 protein: CASSQTSGTGTYEQFF.

CDR3 in amino acids: CASSLSPGLTQETQYF. J is TRBJ2-5 and V is TRBV7-9; the D call of TRBD2 rests on TCRdb alone, since no DNA is present to check it. The CDR3 contains 16 residues. Germline V gene lookup returns CDR1 SEHNR and CDR2 FQNEAQ (reference sequence).

The CDR3 spells CASSTLYMEAFF. The chain joins TRBV12-3 or TRBV12-4 to TRBJ1-1. This CDR3 spans 12 amino acids.

The chain recombines TRBV27 with TRBJ2-1. The germline V gene has CDR1 MNHEY and CDR2 SMNVEV (reference sequence). This CDR3 has 11 amino acids. The CDR3 here is CASIGWDEQFF.

The V call is TRBV7-9, the J call TRBJ2-2; checking the TCRdb D call of TRBD1 is not possible without DNA. The CDR3 sequence is 21 residues long. Germline V gene data show CDR1 as SEHNR and CDR2 as FQNEAQ (reference sequence). CDR3 sequence reads: CASSLLGPPLVGAANTGELFF.

The genes are TRBV9 and TRBJ1-1; no DNA is available, so the TRBD1 call from TCRdb remains unchecked. The CDR3 length is 15 residues. CDR1 and CDR2 (germline): SGDLS, YYNGEE. The CDR3 loop is CASSVEGAGNTEAFF. The full variable domain, with the rest looked up from reference TRBV9 and TRBJ1-1, is DSGVTQTPKHLITATGQRVTLRCSPRSGDLSVYWYQQSLDQGLQFLIQYYNGEERAKGNILERFSAQQFPDLHSELNLSSLELGDSALYFCASSVEGAGNTEAFFGQGTRLTVV.